The 27 T cell receptor beta chains listed next were all sequenced from one sample in a study of T-cell memory formation after mild COVID-19. TCRdb re-called the 5' RACE reads through MiXCR, storing one row per CDR3 protein. The sample lists about 58,000 distinct CDR3 sequences; 25% to 35% were seen once. Sequenced: PBMCs or a T cell subset sorted from them (not recorded which). The receptors shown here come from a man between 18 and 29 years old who had mild COVID-19 (a few samples of this study predate the infection). Cell type and time point are not known.

This clonotype came up many times. J is TRBJ2-7 and V is TRBV2; 8 bases map to TRBD2. There are 13 residues in the CDR3. V was clipped by 5 bases and J by 6 bases; unmatched bases: 6. In germline, CDR1 is SNHLY, CDR2 FYNNEI. CDR3 loop: CASSLGLEVEQYF. Here the CDR3 DNA reads TGTGCCAGCAGTCTGGGACTAGAGGTCGAGCAGTACTTC.

V gene TRBV5-1 combines with J gene TRBJ1-6, with TRBD1 identical over 12 bases. In germline, CDR1 is SGHRS, CDR2 YFSETQ. This CDR3 region has 16 residues. With V trimmed by 4 bases and J by 9 bases, 8 bases remained unmatched. The CDR3 sequence: CASSDSGTGGGSPLHF. CDR3 DNA sequence: TGCGCCAGCAGCGACTCCGGGACAGGGGGCGGTTCACCCCTCCACTTT.

The chain employs TRBV12-5 and TRBJ1-5; D ambiguous. The CDR3 runs to 12 residues. Germline CDR1 reads LGHNT; CDR2 reads FRNRAP. Trimming took 3 bases from V and 4 from J, leaving 4 bases between them. CDR3 in DNA: TGTGCTAGTGGTTTCCCAAATCAGCCCCAGCATTTT. It yields the protein CASGFPNQPQHF.

The rearrangement links TRBV29-1 to TRBJ2-5; TRBD1 aligns across 8 bases. The CDR3 totals 14 residues. Germline values: CDR1 SQVTM, CDR2 ANQGSEA. Losses at the gene ends were 3 bases for V and 7 bases for J; bases not matched to a gene: 10. DNA of the CDR3: TGCAGCGTTGATTGGGGACAGGCAGAGGGGACCCAGTACTTC. As protein: CSVDWGQAEGTQYF.

The CDR3 loop is CASSQKGRGTGELFF. Here the CDR3 DNA reads TGCGCCAGCAGCCAAAAAGGGAGGGGCACCGGGGAGCTGTTTTTT. V usage is TRBV4-1 and J usage is TRBJ2-2, with 7 bases identical to TRBD2. Trimming at V came to 2 bases and at J to 4 bases, leaving 4 bases not matched to a gene. The CDR3 length is 15 residues. Germline V gene data show CDR1 as MGHRA and CDR2 as YSYEKL.

The V and J genes are TRBV5-1 and TRBJ1-3; unclear D gene. The CDR3 has 14 amino acids. CDR1 is SGHRS and CDR2 is YFSETQ in the germline V gene. The germline V and J ends were trimmed by 2 bases and 0 bases, with 6 bases remaining between them. In DNA form, the CDR3 reads TGCGCCAGCAGCTTTGAGGGCTCTGGAAACACCATATATTTT. Translated, it gives CASSFEGSGNTIYF.

The chain joins TRBV7-2 to TRBJ2-5; TRBD2 matches at 13 bases. V shed 5 bases, J shed 1 base, and the junction held 4 bases outside the gene matches. CDR1 SGHTA and CDR2 FQGNSA come from the germline V gene. The CDR3 has 16 amino acids. The CDR3 DNA sequence: TGTGCCAGCAGCCCCGGACTAGCGGGGGCCCAAGAGACCCAGTACTTC. Its translation is CASSPGLAGAQETQYF.

The chain links TRBV7-9 to TRBJ1-1, with D maybe TRBD1 (5 bases). Per germline, CDR1 SEHNR and CDR2 FQNEAQ (reference sequence). The germline V and J ends were trimmed by 1 base and 4 bases, with 10 bases remaining between them. The CDR3 is made up of 14 amino acids. The CDR3 reads CASSLEGWTTEAFF. The CDR3 DNA reads TGTGCCAGCAGCTTAGAGGGGTGGACCACTGAAGCTTTCTTT. Full variable domain (rest looked up from reference TRBV7-9 and TRBJ1-1): DTGVSQNPRHKITKRGQNVTFRCDPISEHNRLYWYRQTLGQGPEFLTYFQNEAQLEKSRLLSDRFSAERPKGSFSTLEIQRTEQGDSAMYLCASSLEGWTTEAFFGQGTRLTVV.

V and J are TRBV11-1 and TRBJ2-1; 9 positions match TRBD1. V lost 4 bases to trimming and J lost 8 bases; unmatched junction nucleotides: 6. This CDR3 is 14 amino acids long. In germline, CDR1 is SGHAT, CDR2 FQDESV (reference sequence). The CDR3 DNA reads TGTGCCAGCAGCTCCCGGGACAGGGATTATGAGCAGTTCTTC. Protein: CASSSRDRDYEQFF.

The chain has TRBV6-5 and TRBJ2-2; 10 bases agree with TRBD1. Germline loops: CDR1 MNHEY, CDR2 SVGAGI. J was trimmed by 3 bases and V by 2 bases; bases with no gene match: 0. The CDR3 totals 15 residues. The CDR3 DNA reads TGTGCCAGCAGTTACGGGACAGGGGACACCGGGGAGCTGTTTTTT. Protein: CASSYGTGDTGELFF.

This clonotype has just a few counts. This rearrangement joins TRBV5-1 to TRBJ2-1; D might be TRBD1 or TRBD2, each matching 5 bases. The ends were cut back, 0 bases at V and 8 bases at J, with 9 bases in the middle. The CDR3 is 13 amino acids. Germline V gives CDR1 SGHRS, CDR2 YFSETQ. The CDR3 loop is CASSLGGFYEQFF. CDR3 DNA: TGCGCCAGCAGCTTGGGGGGGTTCTATGAGCAGTTCTTC.

This clonotype was picked up a small number of times. V gene TRBV12-3 or TRBV12-4 combines with J gene TRBJ2-2; D tentatively reads TRBD1 or TRBD2 (6 bases each). Trimming shortened V by 7 bases and J by 5 bases, and 20 bases separated the two germline ends. This CDR3 is built from 16 residues. The CDR3 DNA is TGTGCCAGCATTCCAGGGGACTCCCGGCGAACCGGGGAGCTGTTTTTT. This codes for CASIPGDSRRTGELFF.

This sequence joins TRBV4-1 and TRBJ1-1; D is unclear. Germline V gene sequence: CDR1 MGHRA, CDR2 YSYEKL. V was pared by 7 bases and J by 5 bases, with 14 bases between. The length of the CDR3 is 13 residues. In DNA, the CDR3 is TGCGCCAGCACCCCAGAGTTGCGGACTGAAGCTTTCTTT. Protein product: CASTPELRTEAFF.

This clonotype was seen more than once but under ten times. This sequence joins TRBV11-2 and TRBJ2-3, with a weak D call TRBD1 (5 bases). CDR3 length: 17 residues. V was trimmed by 5 bases and J by 2 bases, leaving 20 bases between them. CDR1 SGHAT and CDR2 FQNNGV come from the germline V gene. The CDR3 loop reads CASSGIKWGADTDTQYF. In DNA, the CDR3 is TGTGCCAGCAGCGGAATCAAATGGGGCGCCGACACAGATACGCAGTATTTT. Filled out from reference TRBV11-2 and TRBJ2-3, the complete variable domain reads EAGVAQSPRYKIIEKRQSVAFWCNPISGHATLYWYQQILGQGPKLLIQFQNNGVVDDSQLPKDRFSAERLKGVDSTLKIQPAKLEDSAVYLCASSGIKWGADTDTQYFGPGTRLTVL.

This sequence joins TRBV27 and TRBJ2-3; D is unclear. Germline values: CDR1 MNHEY, CDR2 SMNVEV (reference sequence). The CDR3 runs 15 residues. Trimming stripped 6 bases from V and 2 bases from J, with 15 bases between. CDR3 sequence (DNA): TGTGCCAGCAGGGTTGTGACCTATCCCACAGATACGCAGTATTTT. It specifies CASRVVTYPTDTQYF.

This chain connects TRBV9 to TRBJ2-3, with 8 nucleotides matching TRBD2. This CDR3 region has 12 residues. CDR1 and CDR2 from the germline V gene are SGDLS and YYNGEE. After removal of 4 bases from V and 8 bases from J, the junction contained 3 bases not matched to a gene. Written as DNA, the CDR3 is TGTGCCAGCAGCCCCGGGGGGGTTACGCAGTATTTT. Residues: CASSPGGVTQYF.

The chain couples TRBV3-1 to TRBJ2-7; 8 bases match TRBD2. The CDR3 has 15 amino acids. The J segment lost 6 bases and the V segment lost 4 bases, leaving 11 bases of the junction unmatched. Germline V gene data show CDR1 as LGHDT and CDR2 as YNNKEL (reference sequence). The CDR3 DNA reads TGTGCCAGCAGCCCGGGACTAGAGAGCGTAGGCGAGCAGTACGTC. Its translation: CASSPGLESVGEQYV.

This chain links TRBV5-5 with TRBJ1-2, with D unclear. The CDR3 has 12 amino acids. Germline V lookup: CDR1 SGHKS, CDR2 YYEKEE (reference sequence). Trimming cost V 5 bases and J 2 bases, with 7 bases left between them. CDR3 loop: CASRVPNYGYTF. Here the CDR3 DNA reads TGTGCCAGCAGAGTGCCCAACTATGGCTACACCTTC.

This clonotype was detected a few times. In DNA, the CDR3 is TGCGCCAGCAGCCAATCCGAGGGCTATGAGCAGTTCTTC. Its translation: CASSQSEGYEQFF. This rearrangement joins TRBV4-1 to TRBJ2-1, with D possibly being TRBD2 (5 bases). Germline-derived CDR1 and CDR2 are MGHRA and YSYEKL. V shed 2 bases and J shed 8 bases, with 10 bases lying between them. The length of the CDR3 is 13 residues.

This clonotype was seen ten or more times. The chain joins TRBV7-2 to TRBJ2-3, with 8 nucleotides matching TRBD2. The germline V gene encodes CDR1 SGHTA and CDR2 FQGNSA. The CDR3 sequence is 14 residues long. J gave up 5 bases and V 1 base, and 2 bases lay outside the gene matches. CDR3 sequence (DNA): TGTGCCAGCAGCTTAGAGCTAGCGGGAGATACGCAGTATTTT. This codes for CASSLELAGDTQYF.

This clonotype was observed a few times. The chain combines TRBV7-9 with TRBJ2-5; the D gene is possibly TRBD1 (7 bases). The V gene's germline CDR1 is SEHNR and CDR2 FQNEAQ (reference sequence). Trimming stripped 1 base from V and 3 bases from J, with 15 bases between. The CDR3 has 16 residues. The CDR3 coding sequence is TGTGCCAGCAGCTTAGGGAGGACCAGGGGGGAAGAGACCCAGTACTTC. Translation: CASSLGRTRGEETQYF.

The V and J genes are TRBV5-5 and TRBJ2-7, with D possibly matching TRBD2 (5 bases). The germline CDR1 and CDR2 sequences are SGHKS and YYEKEE (reference sequence). V lost 4 bases, J lost 4 bases, and 9 bases lay in between. CDR3 length: 12 amino acids. The CDR3 nucleotides are TGTGCCAGCAGCGGTGAGGGATACGAGCAGTACGTC. This codes for CASSGEGYEQYV.

This clonotype turned up a few times. This chain links TRBV6-2 or TRBV6-3 with TRBJ2-7; D is perhaps TRBD1 or TRBD2 (5 bases each). This CDR3 has 12 amino acids. CDR1 and CDR2 from the germline V gene are MNHEY and SVGEGT. V lost 7 bases and J lost 2, with 9 bases in between. CDR3 region: CASTGRAYEQYF. In DNA form, the CDR3 reads TGTGCCAGCACGGGACGCGCCTACGAGCAGTACTTC.

This chain connects TRBV4-1 to TRBJ1-5; D not certain. The CDR3 is made up of 14 amino acids. V was pared by 3 bases and J by 6 bases, with 12 bases between. Germline CDR1 is MGHRA and CDR2 is YSYEKL. The CDR3 DNA is TGCGCCAGCAGCCACCGGTCCCTGGGTCAGCCCCAGCATTTT. It specifies CASSHRSLGQPQHF.

In its sample, this clonotype was seen a few times. The CDR3 sequence: CASSPWPGHQGEKLFF. CDR3 in DNA: TGCGCCAGCAGCCCTTGGCCGGGTCACCAGGGGGAAAAACTGTTTTTT. The chain recombines TRBV5-1 with TRBJ1-4; D might be TRBD1 (6 bases). Trimming took 4 bases from V and 8 from J, leaving 21 bases between them. The CDR3 is made up of 16 amino acids. From germline, CDR1 is SGHRS and CDR2 YFSETQ.

The sample holds a few counts of this clonotype. The chain joins TRBV7-9 to TRBJ2-1; the match to TRBD2 covers 12 bases. Unmatched junction bases numbered 11, after V lost 7 bases and J lost 7 bases. CDR1 and CDR2 from the germline V gene are SEHNR and FQNEAQ (reference sequence). CDR3 length equals 16 residues. The CDR3 loop is CASTTGSSGGGNEQFF. The DNA of the CDR3 is TGTGCCAGCACCACGGGTTCTAGCGGGGGGGGTAATGAGCAGTTCTTC. Looking up the rest from reference TRBV7-9 and TRBJ2-1 gives the full variable domain: DTGVSQNPRHKITKRGQNVTFRCDPISEHNRLYWYRQTLGQGPEFLTYFQNEAQLEKSRLLSDRFSAERPKGSFSTLEIQRTEQGDSAMYLCASTTGSSGGGNEQFFGPGTRLTVL.

There are a few counts of this clonotype. This rearrangement joins TRBV5-1 to TRBJ2-7; 10 bases are shared with TRBD2. Per the germline V gene, CDR1 is SGHRS and CDR2 is YFSETQ. The CDR3 consists of 17 residues. The V and J ends lost 0 bases and 1 base, in that order; junction bases with no gene match: 7. This CDR3 is CASSLGLAGAISYEQYF. Here the CDR3 DNA reads TGCGCCAGCAGCTTGGGCCTAGCGGGGGCAATTTCCTACGAGCAGTACTTC.